This T cell receptor beta chain came from a study of radiation and T cells in renal cell carcinoma. Study context: Nephrectomy followed 15 Gy stereotactic body radiation by 4 weeks.

Clones were read by immunoSEQ multiplex PCR, and TCRdb kept only the in-frame ones, dropping some. The data hold roughly 120,000 clones, with roughly 80% observed a single time. This clone was recorded once. The antigen is not known. The same CDR3 also results from other DNA sequences found in this sample. Time point described: baseline pretreatment blood. Stated treatment: 15 Gy SBRT to primary tumor, nephrectomy 4 weeks later. After SBRT, blood was collected at 2 and 4 weeks, plus baseline. This renal cell carcinoma was of the clear cell type. Findings of the study overall: Top tumor clonotypes rose in blood 2 weeks post-radiation, then contracted.

Deletions cut 0 bases from V and 7 bases from J, with 10 bases between. CDR1 is SGHRS, CDR2 YFSETQ, per germline. This CDR3 is 13 amino acids long. This TCR was sampled from a woman aged 55 to 70 with renal cell carcinoma. The chain uses TRBV5-1 and TRBJ1-2, with D maybe TRBD1 (6 bases). The source material was blood, sampled from a patient whose treatment included radiotherapy and nephrectomy. Here the CDR3 DNA reads TGCGCCAGCAGCTTGGAGGGGGGGCGTGGCTACACCTTC. Translated, it gives CASSLEGGRGYTF. Complete variable domain (other parts from reference TRBV5-1 and TRBJ1-2): KAGVTQTPRYLIKTRGQQVTLSCSPISGHRSVSWYQQTPGQGLQFLFEYFSETQRNKGNFPGRFSGRQFSNSRSEMNVSTLELGDSALYLCASSLEGGRGYTFGSGTRLTVV.